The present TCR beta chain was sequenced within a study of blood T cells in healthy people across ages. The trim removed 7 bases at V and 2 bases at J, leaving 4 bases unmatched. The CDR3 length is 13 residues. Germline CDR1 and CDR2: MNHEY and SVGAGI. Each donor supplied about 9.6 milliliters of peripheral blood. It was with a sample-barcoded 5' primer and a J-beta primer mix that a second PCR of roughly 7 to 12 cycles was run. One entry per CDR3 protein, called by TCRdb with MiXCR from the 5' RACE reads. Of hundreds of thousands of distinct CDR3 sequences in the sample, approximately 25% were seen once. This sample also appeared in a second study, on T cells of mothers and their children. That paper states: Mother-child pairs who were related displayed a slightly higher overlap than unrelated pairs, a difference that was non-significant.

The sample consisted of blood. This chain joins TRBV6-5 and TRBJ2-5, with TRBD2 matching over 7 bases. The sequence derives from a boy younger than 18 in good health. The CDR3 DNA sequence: TGTGCCAGCACCCGAGCGGGACAAGAGACCCAGTACTTC. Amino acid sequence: CASTRAGQETQYF.